This T cell receptor beta chain was recorded in a study of blood T cell repertoires in COVID-19. Authors' processing steps: Reference gene primer amplification yielded estimated nucleated cell counts. The protocol was immunoSEQ multiplex PCR, while the TCRdb copy is restricted to in-frame clones and leaves out a portion. V, J and clone size reflect that table, while D and trimming were determined from the DNA. The repertoire includes over 200,000 clones, around 85% of them detected once, and 18% sits in the top ten. All enrollees were roughly 18 to 95 years old and from about two dozen US areas. Recovered status in Cohort 3 required two negative PCRs, clearance, or symptom resolution. The length of the CDR3 is 16 residues. Trimming removed 1 base from V and 4 bases from J, with 13 bases in between. Germline V CDR1 and CDR2: KGHSH, LQKENI.

The sequencing sample was made of PBMCs or T cells enriched from blood (not recorded which). The TCR comes from a man aged 40-50 years who had recovered from COVID-19. The rearrangement joins TRBV18 to TRBJ2-2, with D possibly TRBD2 on 5 matching bases. In DNA, the CDR3 is TGTGCCAGCTCACCACTTCGGGAAATAGGCACCGGGGAGCTGTTTTTT. This sequence encodes CASSPLREIGTGELFF.